The clone carrying this TCR beta chain showed up just a few times. MiXCR, run by TCRdb on the RT-PCR reads, gives a single entry per CDR3 protein. This table holds 800,000 to 1,000,000 distinct CDR3 sequences, approximately 19% found once. These data belong to a study of patients and donors after allogeneic stem cell transplantation. CDR3 length: 14 residues. CDR1 is DFQATT and CDR2 is SNEGSKA in the germline V gene (reference sequence). Trimming cost V 5 bases and J 1 base; bases outside gene matches: 5. The receptor was isolated from a human donor who was either an allogeneic HSCT recipient or a stem cell or donor lymphocyte infusion donor (not recorded which). It is not recorded whose cells these are; they may come from a transplant donor. J is TRBJ2-1 and V is TRBV20-1; 7 nucleotides agree with TRBD2. Sequencing used blood, either unsorted or a sorted T cell fraction (not recorded which). CDR3 loop: CSAPRAGSYNEQFF. The CDR3 DNA sequence: TGCAGTGCTCCTCGAGCGGGGTCCTACAATGAGCAGTTCTTC.